These T cell receptor beta chains were read from a single sample in a study of blood T cell repertoires in COVID-19. TCRdb's table, derived via immunoSEQ multiplex PCR, lists solely in-frame clones and lacks some. This table holds roughly 340,000 clones, around nine tenths found once. The material sequenced was peripheral blood. The receptors stem from a woman under 30 who had recovered from COVID-19. Both conserved end residues are part of each CDR3. Fields, in order: J gene, clone size, D gene, V gene, CDR3 protein, CDR3 DNA. A D gene is named only where the DNA matches it firmly. The size field is filled for only some rows; it gives once, few, many or a size class.

J: TRBJ1-3; size: -; D: -; V: TRBV28; CDR3: CASSLFAGDSGNTIYF; DNA: TGTGCCAGCAGTTTATTTGCAGGGGACTCTGGAAACACCATATATTTT
J: TRBJ2-5; size: -; D: -; V: TRBV7-2; CDR3: CASSLVRTRVALETQYF; DNA: TGTGCCAGCAGCTTAGTGCGCACTAGGGTTGCGCTCGAGACCCAGTACTTC
J: TRBJ1-5; size: -; D: -; V: TRBV19; CDR3: CASSIAAGYSNQPQHF; DNA: TGTGCCAGTAGTATAGCTGCAGGTTATAGCAATCAGCCCCAGCATTTT
J: TRBJ1-1; size: -; D: -; V: TRBV4-1; CDR3: CASSHQGSGNTEAFF; DNA: TGCGCCAGCAGCCACCAGGGGTCAGGGAACACTGAAGCTTTCTTT
J: TRBJ1-2; size: -; D: TRBD1; V: TRBV6-5; CDR3: CASSTGQGNNYGYTF; DNA: TGTGCCAGCAGTACGGGACAGGGCAATAACTATGGCTACACCTTC
J: TRBJ2-1; size: -; D: -; V: TRBV6-2/TRBV6-3; CDR3: CASSLPPREQFF; DNA: TGTGCCAGCAGCCTCCCCCCTAGGGAGCAGTTCTTC
J: TRBJ1-1; size: -; D: -; V: TRBV6-5; CDR3: CASSYIQGEAFF; DNA: TGTGCCAGCAGTTATATCCAGGGAGAAGCTTTCTTT
J: TRBJ2-3; size: -; D: -; V: TRBV5-1; CDR3: CASSLWTGVGAQYF; DNA: TGCGCCAGCAGCCTATGGACTGGGGTAGGTGCGCAGTATTTT
J: TRBJ2-5; size: -; D: TRBD2; V: TRBV11-3; CDR3: CASSFSGTRSQETQYF; DNA: TGTGCCAGCAGCTTCTCCGGGACTAGGTCACAAGAGACCCAGTACTTC
J: TRBJ2-2; size: -; D: -; V: TRBV18; CDR3: CASSPGLNTGELFF; DNA: TGTGCCAGCTCACCAGGACTAAACACCGGGGAGCTGTTTTTT
J: TRBJ1-6; size: -; D: -; V: TRBV14; CDR3: CASSRQGLSPLHF; DNA: TGTGCCAGCAGCCGGCAGGGGCTTTCACCCCTCCACTTT
J: TRBJ2-1; size: -; D: TRBD2; V: TRBV20-1; CDR3: CSARAGTSAFF; DNA: TGCAGTGCTAGAGCGGGGACTAGCGCTTTCTTC
J: TRBJ1-2; size: -; D: TRBD1; V: TRBV6-5; CDR3: CASTDRGQGYGYTF; DNA: TGTGCTAGCACGGACAGGGGGCAAGGCTATGGCTACACCTTC
J: TRBJ1-1; size: once; D: -; V: TRBV5-4; CDR3: CASSSRGGNTEAFF; DNA: TGTGCCAGCAGCTCCCGGGGGGGGAACACTGAAGCTTTCTTT
J: TRBJ2-5; size: -; D: -; V: TRBV7-7; CDR3: CASSRDTLGTQYF; DNA: TGTGCCAGCAGCCGGGACACCTTAGGGACCCAGTACTTC
J: TRBJ2-1; size: -; D: TRBD2; V: TRBV10-3; CDR3: CAISVTSGRPYNEQFF; DNA: TGTGCCATCAGTGTGACTAGCGGGAGGCCCTACAATGAGCAGTTCTTC
J: TRBJ2-6; size: -; D: TRBD2; V: TRBV4-1; CDR3: CASSARLAGGPEGGANVLTF; DNA: TGCGCCAGCAGCGCAAGACTAGCGGGAGGTCCTGAGGGAGGGGCCAACGTCCTGACTTTC
J: TRBJ1-5; size: -; D: -; V: TRBV6-1; CDR3: CASSETIGNQPQHF; DNA: TGTGCCAGCAGTGAAACTATAGGCAATCAGCCCCAGCATTTT
J: TRBJ1-6; size: -; D: -; V: TRBV4-3; CDR3: CASSQDRSRSYNSPLHF; DNA: TGCGCCAGCAGCCAAGATAGGAGCCGTTCTTATAATTCACCCCTCCACTTT
J: TRBJ2-2; size: few; D: -; V: TRBV24-1; CDR3: CAGASNTGELFF; DNA: TGTGCGGGGGCTTCGAACACCGGGGAGCTGTTTTTT
J: TRBJ1-1; size: once; D: TRBD1; V: TRBV11-3; CDR3: CASSLGQGTEAFF; DNA: TGTGCCAGCAGCCTGGGACAGGGGACTGAAGCTTTCTTT
J: TRBJ1-3; size: -; D: TRBD1; V: TRBV19; CDR3: CASTVTGAYSGNTIYF; DNA: TGTGCCAGTACTGTGACAGGGGCTTACTCTGGAAACACCATATATTTT
J: TRBJ1-2; size: -; D: TRBD1; V: TRBV3-1/TRBV3-2; CDR3: CASSHSRDRGYTF; DNA: TGTGCCAGCAGCCACAGCCGGGACAGGGGTTACACCTTC
J: TRBJ2-1; size: -; D: TRBD2; V: TRBV7-9; CDR3: CASSLARSGTGLGQFF; DNA: TGTGCCAGCAGCTTAGCCCGAAGCGGGACCGGGCTAGGGCAGTTCTTC
J: TRBJ1-6; size: -; D: TRBD1; V: TRBV6-2/TRBV6-3; CDR3: CASSYETGAGGNSPLHF; DNA: TGTGCCAGCAGTTACGAGACAGGGGCCGGAGGGAATTCACCCCTCCACTTT
J: TRBJ2-1; size: many; D: -; V: TRBV9; CDR3: CASSVGGSGGQNEQFF; DNA: TGTGCCAGCAGCGTAGGAGGTAGCGGAGGCCAGAATGAGCAGTTCTTC
J: TRBJ2-6; size: -; D: -; V: TRBV11-2; CDR3: CASSLTGPGGANVLTF; DNA: TGTGCCAGCAGCTTAACAGGGCCGGGTGGGGCCAACGTCCTGACTTTC
J: TRBJ1-3; size: once; D: -; V: TRBV4-3; CDR3: CASSQAGILSGNTIYF; DNA: TGCGCCAGCAGCCAAGCTGGCATCTTAAGTGGAAACACCATATATTTT
J: TRBJ2-1; size: -; D: -; V: TRBV10-2; CDR3: CASTLGVEQFF; DNA: TGCGCCAGCACCCTAGGGGTTGAGCAGTTCTTC
J: TRBJ2-1; size: -; D: -; V: TRBV19; CDR3: CASSIVEGVQFF; DNA: TGTGCCAGTAGTATAGTAGAAGGGGTGCAGTTCTTC
J: TRBJ2-3; size: -; D: TRBD1; V: TRBV7-9; CDR3: CASSPGQAADTQYF; DNA: TGTGCCAGCAGCCCCGGACAGGCGGCAGATACGCAGTATTTT
J: TRBJ1-2; size: -; D: -; V: TRBV30; CDR3: CAWSRRGYYGYTF; DNA: TGTGCCTGGAGCCGTAGAGGGTACTATGGCTACACCTTC
J: TRBJ2-1; size: -; D: TRBD2; V: TRBV9; CDR3: CASSPRDPGLAGGYSYNEQFF; DNA: TGTGCCAGCAGCCCGAGAGATCCGGGACTAGCGGGAGGGTATTCCTACAATGAGCAGTTCTTC
J: TRBJ2-5; size: -; D: -; V: TRBV5-1; CDR3: CASMAGGSQETQYF; DNA: TGCGCCAGCATGGCAGGTGGGAGCCAAGAGACCCAGTACTTC
J: TRBJ2-3; size: -; D: TRBD2; V: TRBV6-5; CDR3: CASVMREAGTDTQYF; DNA: TGTGCCAGCGTGATGCGGGAGGCGGGCACAGATACGCAGTATTTT
J: TRBJ2-3; size: -; D: -; V: TRBV11-2; CDR3: CASSADPLARPTDTQYF; DNA: TGTGCCAGCAGCGCAGACCCCCTAGCTCGCCCCACAGATACGCAGTATTTT
J: TRBJ1-5; size: -; D: -; V: TRBV19; CDR3: CASSNKISRRGRHQPQHF; DNA: TGTGCCAGTAGTAACAAGATCAGTCGCAGGGGTCGACATCAGCCCCAGCATTTT
J: TRBJ1-1; size: once; D: -; V: TRBV4-3; CDR3: CASSRDGQYTEAFF; DNA: TGCGCCAGCAGCCGAGACGGACAGTACACTGAAGCTTTCTTT
J: TRBJ1-2; size: -; D: -; V: TRBV7-2; CDR3: CASSLDRGRSGYTF; DNA: TGTGCCAGCAGCTTAGATCGGGGGAGGTCTGGCTACACCTTC
J: TRBJ2-1; size: -; D: -; V: TRBV4-3; CDR3: CASSQESGTYNEQFF; DNA: TGCGCCAGCAGCCAAGAATCCGGGACCTACAATGAGCAGTTCTTC
J: TRBJ2-5; size: -; D: -; V: TRBV24-1; CDR3: CATSDTDRLQETQYF; DNA: TGTGCCACCAGTGATACGGACAGATTACAAGAGACCCAGTACTTC
J: TRBJ2-3; size: once; D: -; V: TRBV5-4; CDR3: CASSLTGKGLIADTQYF; DNA: TGTGCCAGCAGCTTGACCGGGAAGGGACTGATCGCAGATACGCAGTATTTT